A selection of T cell receptor beta chains follows, all from one sample in a study of T cell responses to AZD1222 COVID-19 vaccine. Here immunoSEQ multiplex PCR was the method, and the copy in TCRdb shows in-frame clones only, minus some. The sample carries over 130,000 clones, roughly 94% recorded once. Sequencing used peripheral blood, obtained on day 0 of AZD1222 vaccination. These receptor sequences come from an adult in good health. Each CDR3 is given with its conserved first and last residue. D genes are given only for firm matches.

V gene: TRBV11-2
J gene: TRBJ2-5
D gene: TRBD2
CDR3 protein: CASSLLAGVPRQYF

V gene: TRBV10-3
J gene: TRBJ2-6
D gene: -
CDR3 protein: CAISPGLSGANVLTF

V gene: TRBV3-1/TRBV3-2
J gene: TRBJ1-2
D gene: -
CDR3 protein: CASSQSGNIGSYGYTF

V gene: TRBV4-3
J gene: TRBJ1-4
D gene: TRBD1
CDR3 protein: CASSQWATGGDEKLFF

V gene: TRBV4-1
J gene: TRBJ1-2
D gene: -
CDR3 protein: CASSQMPPVGRFHLNYGYTF

V gene: TRBV4-1
J gene: TRBJ1-2
D gene: -
CDR3 protein: CASSQDPTVGGYTF

V gene: TRBV2
J gene: TRBJ1-5
D gene: TRBD1
CDR3 protein: CASSLDRGVGQPQHF

V gene: TRBV6-5
J gene: TRBJ2-1
D gene: TRBD1
CDR3 protein: CASSYSGQVNEQFF

V gene: TRBV7-3
J gene: TRBJ2-1
D gene: TRBD2
CDR3 protein: CASSVGLAGADEQFF

V gene: TRBV7-2
J gene: TRBJ2-5
D gene: -
CDR3 protein: CASSAHRVGEETQYF

V gene: TRBV19
J gene: TRBJ1-4
D gene: -
CDR3 protein: CASSQTGGKLFF

V gene: TRBV11-1
J gene: TRBJ2-1
D gene: -
CDR3 protein: CASSLKVALLNEQFF

V gene: TRBV5-1
J gene: TRBJ1-4
D gene: TRBD1
CDR3 protein: CASSHQGATNEKLFF

V gene: TRBV28
J gene: TRBJ2-3
D gene: TRBD2
CDR3 protein: CASSAAGVAFFADTQYF

V gene: TRBV29-1
J gene: TRBJ1-2
D gene: -
CDR3 protein: CSTSRGGGYTF

V gene: TRBV5-1
J gene: TRBJ1-5
D gene: -
CDR3 protein: CASSLWGNQPQHF

V gene: TRBV7-8
J gene: TRBJ2-1
D gene: TRBD1
CDR3 protein: CASSFTYRGITEQFF

V gene: TRBV27
J gene: TRBJ2-5
D gene: -
CDR3 protein: CASSLSHSSGETQYF

V gene: TRBV11-2
J gene: TRBJ2-3
D gene: -
CDR3 protein: CASSLIGGQGTDTQYF

V gene: TRBV2
J gene: TRBJ2-1
D gene: -
CDR3 protein: CASSDGTNSYNEQFF

V gene: TRBV5-1
J gene: TRBJ2-6
D gene: -
CDR3 protein: CASSSTGANVLTF

V gene: TRBV7-2
J gene: TRBJ1-2
D gene: -
CDR3 protein: CASSHSGTEGYTF

V gene: TRBV5-1
J gene: TRBJ1-5
D gene: -
CDR3 protein: CASSEDSSNQPQHF

V gene: TRBV5-4
J gene: TRBJ2-2
D gene: TRBD1
CDR3 protein: CASSWGGQGVPGELFF

V gene: TRBV3-1/TRBV3-2
J gene: TRBJ1-3
D gene: -
CDR3 protein: CATASASSGNTIYF

V gene: TRBV4-1
J gene: TRBJ1-4
D gene: -
CDR3 protein: CASSQFTPEKLFF